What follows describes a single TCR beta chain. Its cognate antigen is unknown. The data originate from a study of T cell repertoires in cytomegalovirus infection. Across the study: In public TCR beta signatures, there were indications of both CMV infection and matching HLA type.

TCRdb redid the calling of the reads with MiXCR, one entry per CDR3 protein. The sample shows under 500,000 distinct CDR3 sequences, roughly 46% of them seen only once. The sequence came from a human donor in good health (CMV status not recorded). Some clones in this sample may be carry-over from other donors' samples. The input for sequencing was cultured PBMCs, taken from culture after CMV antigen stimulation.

The CDR3 DNA reads TGCAGTGCTAGAGACCGCGCTAGCGGGAGGATCAATGAGCAGTTCTTC. Protein: CSARDRASGRINEQFF. J is TRBJ2-1 and V is TRBV20-1, with 11 bases that match TRBD2. This CDR3 comprises 16 residues. The V segment lost 0 bases and the J segment 6 bases; nucleotides outside the gene matches: 7. Looked up from germline, CDR1 is DFQATT and CDR2 is SNEGSKA (reference sequence).